This TCR beta chain was sequenced for a study of cytomegalovirus exposure and HLA in healthy donors. General study findings and limits: CMV serostatus was the sole immune exposure information available. The authors confirmed in vitro that a few CMV-associated chains were specific for CMV antigens. TCR beta V segments were, for the most part, productive about 87% or about 30% of the time in an earlier analysis. TCR beta chain V- and J-gene trimming was linked, in a later analysis, to a missense variant in DCLRE1C.

This CDR3 has 16 amino acids. The V gene's germline CDR1 is SGHTA and CDR2 FQGTGA. Trimming took off 5 bases at V and 6 bases at J, with 21 bases between the two ends. The PCR made use of 60 Vbeta and 13 Jbeta primers. Profiled with immunoSEQ multiplex PCR; TCRdb holds only in-frame clones, not every one. This repertoire shows roughly 160,000 clones, about four fifths found once; its top ten account for 1%. This clone was observed a handful of times. Antigen unknown. Material for sequencing was PBMCs. This rearrangement joins TRBV7-3 to TRBJ2-3; TRBD1 might be the D (6 bases). The clonotype originates from a woman between 45 and 60 years old in good health and CMV-seropositive. This chain's CDR3 is CASSLFRGSRGDTQYF. The CDR3 DNA reads TGTGCCAGCAGCCTATTCAGGGGTAGTCGCGGTGATACGCAGTATTTT.